A single sample is the source of the 11 T cell receptor beta chains below, sequenced in a study of cytomegalovirus exposure and HLA in healthy donors. Primers: 60 Vbeta forward and 13 Jbeta reverse. TCRdb keeps only in-frame clones here, not all; method: immunoSEQ multiplex PCR. The sample has 200,000 to 250,000 clones; around 80% are singletons. Sequenced sample: PBMCs. These receptor sequences come from a woman between 55 and 75 years old in good health and CMV-seropositive.

This clone was observed once. The J gene is TRBJ2-7, the V gene TRBV6-1; D ambiguous. This CDR3 spans 13 amino acids. V dropped 4 bases and J dropped 3 bases, with 10 bases sitting between them. The germline gives CDR1 MNHNS, CDR2 SASEGT. CDR3 coding DNA: TGTGCCAGCAGTGCTTTGTCGGGCTACGAGCAGTACTTC. Its translation: CASSALSGYEQYF.

The V call is TRBV9, the J call TRBJ2-2, with D perhaps matching TRBD1 (5 bases). The CDR3 is 14 residues long. Germline V gene sequence: CDR1 SGDLS, CDR2 YYNGEE. The V end lost 2 bases, the J end lost 7 bases, and 12 bases lay between the germline ends. The CDR3 loop is CASSVEGVDGELFF. The CDR3 DNA sequence: TGTGCCAGCAGCGTCGAAGGGGTGGACGGGGAGCTGTTTTTT.

As for this clone: The same CDR3 arises from other DNA sequences in this sample as well. The chain carries TRBV5-1 and TRBJ2-5; D ambiguous. Between the trimmed V and J ends, which lost 1 base and 1 base, there was a span of 5 bases. This CDR3 has 13 amino acids. CDR1 and CDR2 from the germline V gene are SGHRS and YFSETQ. CDR3 amino acids: CASSLSPQETQYF. For the CDR3, the DNA is TGCGCCAGCAGCTTGTCTCCCCAAGAGACCCAGTACTTC.

The rearrangement links TRBV2 to TRBJ2-5; D may be TRBD1 (5 bases). V was clipped by 9 bases and J by 4 bases, with 12 bases between them. Germline V gene sequence: CDR1 SNHLY, CDR2 FYNNEI. The CDR3 runs 12 residues. In DNA form, the CDR3 reads TGTGCCAGACCTGGGCAGGGAGAGACCCAGTACTTC. Translating it yields CARPGQGETQYF.

The V and J genes are TRBV5-1 and TRBJ2-3; a weak D match, TRBD2 (5 bases). The ends were cut back, 0 bases at V and 0 bases at J, with 11 bases in the middle. Germline CDR1 and CDR2: SGHRS and YFSETQ. The CDR3 extends over 16 amino acids. CDR3 coding DNA: TGCGCCAGCAGCTTGGCTAGCCTCTTAAGCACAGATACGCAGTATTTT. Translating it yields CASSLASLLSTDTQYF.

This chain links TRBV7-9 with TRBJ1-1; 9 nucleotides line up with TRBD1. The CDR3 has 16 amino acids. Germline lookup yields CDR1 SEHNR and CDR2 FQNEAQ (reference sequence). Unmatched junction bases numbered 11, after V lost 5 bases and J lost 4 bases. CDR3 nucleotides: TGTGCCAGCAGCCATGACCCGGGACAGGGATCCACTGAAGCTTTCTTT. Protein sequence: CASSHDPGQGSTEAFF.

This chain connects TRBV5-4 to TRBJ1-3; TRBD1 is a possible D gene (5 bases). V lost 0 bases to trimming and J lost 7 bases, with 17 bases between them. CDR1 is SGHNT, CDR2 YYREEE, per germline (reference sequence). The CDR3 totals 16 residues. CDR3 loop: CASSLAGGEKKNTIYF. The CDR3 DNA reads TGTGCCAGCAGCTTGGCCGGAGGGGAGAAGAAGAACACCATATATTTT. Combining the CDR3 with reference TRBV5-4 and TRBJ1-3 gives the whole variable domain ETGVTQSPTHLIKTRGQQVTLRCSSQSGHNTVSWYQQALGQGPQFIFQYYREEENGRGNFPPRFSGLQFPNYSSELNVNALELDDSALYLCASSLAGGEKKNTIYFGEGSWLTVV.

This clone appeared a single time. The chain is built from TRBV4-1 and TRBJ2-5; possible D gene TRBD2, 5 bases. Per the germline V gene, CDR1 is MGHRA and CDR2 is YSYEKL. The CDR3 loop spans 15 amino acids. V lost 0 bases and J 2 bases, leaving 10 bases between the germline ends. DNA of the CDR3: TGCGCCAGCAGCCAAGAGAGGACTGGACAAGAGACCCAGTACTTC. Translated: CASSQERTGQETQYF.

The chain recombines TRBV18 with TRBJ1-5; 8 bases are a match to TRBD1. This CDR3 contains 13 residues. Trimming removed 6 bases from V and 5 bases from J; junction bases left unmatched: 3. CDR1 is KGHSH, CDR2 LQKENI, per germline. The DNA of the CDR3 is TGTGCCAGCTCGGCGACAGGGGATCAGCCCCAGCATTTT. Its translation is CASSATGDQPQHF.

V gene TRBV19 combines with J gene TRBJ2-7; 8 positions agree with TRBD2. V shed 4 bases and J 2 bases; nucleotides not matched to a gene: 7. The CDR3 is 15 amino acids. Germline V gives CDR1 LNHDA, CDR2 SQIVND (reference sequence). The CDR3 sequence is CASSTTSGFTYEQYF. Here the CDR3 DNA reads TGTGCCAGTAGTACCACTAGCGGTTTTACCTACGAGCAGTACTTC.

The chain links TRBV27 to TRBJ2-6; D is uncertain. Trimming pared 1 base from V and 0 bases from J, leaving 4 bases between. Germline V gives CDR1 MNHEY, CDR2 SMNVEV (reference sequence). The CDR3 contains 15 residues. The CDR3 loop reads CASSLLSSGANVLTF. The CDR3 DNA sequence: TGTGCCAGCAGTTTATTGAGCTCTGGGGCCAACGTCCTGACTTTC.